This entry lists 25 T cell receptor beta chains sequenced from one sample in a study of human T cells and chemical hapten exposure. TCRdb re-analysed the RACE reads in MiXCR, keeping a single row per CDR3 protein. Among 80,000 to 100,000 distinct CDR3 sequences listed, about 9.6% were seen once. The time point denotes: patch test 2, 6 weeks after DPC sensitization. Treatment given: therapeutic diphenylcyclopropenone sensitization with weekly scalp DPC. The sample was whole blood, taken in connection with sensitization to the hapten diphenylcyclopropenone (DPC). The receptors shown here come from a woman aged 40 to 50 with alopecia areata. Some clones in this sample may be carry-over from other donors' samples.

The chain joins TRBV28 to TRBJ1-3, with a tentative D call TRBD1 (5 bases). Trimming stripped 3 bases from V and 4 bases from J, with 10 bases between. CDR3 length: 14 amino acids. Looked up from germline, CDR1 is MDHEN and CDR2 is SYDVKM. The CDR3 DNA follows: TGTGCCAGCAGTTTGCCAGGGTCCGGAAACACCATATATTTT. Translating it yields CASSLPGSGNTIYF.

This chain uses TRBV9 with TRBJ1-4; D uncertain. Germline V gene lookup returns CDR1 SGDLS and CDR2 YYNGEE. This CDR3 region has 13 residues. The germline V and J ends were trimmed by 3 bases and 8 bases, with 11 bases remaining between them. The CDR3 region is CASSARPGEKLFF. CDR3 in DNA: TGTGCCAGCAGCGCCCGCCCTGGGGAAAAACTGTTTTTT. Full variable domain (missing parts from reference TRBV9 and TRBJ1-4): DSGVTQTPKHLITATGQRVTLRCSPRSGDLSVYWYQQSLDQGLQFLIQYYNGEERAKGNILERFSAQQFPDLHSELNLSSLELGDSALYFCASSARPGEKLFFGSGTQLSVL.

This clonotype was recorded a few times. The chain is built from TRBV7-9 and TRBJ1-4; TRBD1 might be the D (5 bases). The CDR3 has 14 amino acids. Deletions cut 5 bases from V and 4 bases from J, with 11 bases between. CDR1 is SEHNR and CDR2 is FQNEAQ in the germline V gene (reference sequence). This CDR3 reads CASSLDRDNEKLFF. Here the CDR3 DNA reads TGTGCCAGCAGCCTTGACAGAGATAATGAAAAACTGTTTTTT. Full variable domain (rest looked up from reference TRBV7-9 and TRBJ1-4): DTGVSQNPRHKITKRGQNVTFRCDPISEHNRLYWYRQTLGQGPEFLTYFQNEAQLEKSRLLSDRFSAERPKGSFSTLEIQRTEQGDSAMYLCASSLDRDNEKLFFGSGTQLSVL.

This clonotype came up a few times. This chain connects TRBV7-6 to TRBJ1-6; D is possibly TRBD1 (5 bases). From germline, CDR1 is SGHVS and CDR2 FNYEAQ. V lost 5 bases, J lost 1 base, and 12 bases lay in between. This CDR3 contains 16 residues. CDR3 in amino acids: CASSPGFKSYNSPLHF. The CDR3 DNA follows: TGTGCCAGCAGCCCAGGGTTTAAATCCTATAATTCACCCCTCCACTTT. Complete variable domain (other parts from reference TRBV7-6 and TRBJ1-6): GAGVSQSPRYKVTKRGQDVALRCDPISGHVSLYWYRQALGQGPEFLTYFNYEAQQDKSGLPNDRFSAERPEGSISTLTIQRTEQRDSAMYRCASSPGFKSYNSPLHFGNGTRLTVT.

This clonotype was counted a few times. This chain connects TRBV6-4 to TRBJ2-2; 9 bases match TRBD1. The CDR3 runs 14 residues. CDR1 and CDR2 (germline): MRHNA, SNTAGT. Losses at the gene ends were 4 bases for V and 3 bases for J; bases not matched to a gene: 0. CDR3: CASSGDRDTGELFF. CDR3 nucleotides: TGTGCCAGCAGTGGGGACAGGGACACCGGGGAGCTGTTTTTT.

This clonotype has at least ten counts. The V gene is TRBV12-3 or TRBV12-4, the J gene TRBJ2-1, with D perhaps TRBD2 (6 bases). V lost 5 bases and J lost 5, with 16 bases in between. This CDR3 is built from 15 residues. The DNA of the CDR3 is TGTGCCAGCAGTCCTAGCGATACCGCGAACAATGAGCAGTTCTTC. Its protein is CASSPSDTANNEQFF.

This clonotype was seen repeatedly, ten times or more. This chain's CDR3 is CASSQRTGNEQYF. The CDR3, as DNA: TGCGCCAGCAGCCAACGTACAGGGAACGAGCAGTACTTC. This chain links TRBV4-3 with TRBJ2-7, with D possibly TRBD1 on 6 matching bases. V lost 2 bases and J 5 bases, leaving 10 bases between the germline ends. The CDR3 extends over 13 amino acids. Germline V gene lookup returns CDR1 LGHNA and CDR2 YSLEER.

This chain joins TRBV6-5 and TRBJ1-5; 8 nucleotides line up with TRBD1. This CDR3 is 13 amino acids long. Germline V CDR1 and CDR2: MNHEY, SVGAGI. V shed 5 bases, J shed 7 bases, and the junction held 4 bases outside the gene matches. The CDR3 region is CASSDHRGQPQHF. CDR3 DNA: TGTGCCAGCAGTGATCACAGGGGGCAGCCCCAGCATTTT.

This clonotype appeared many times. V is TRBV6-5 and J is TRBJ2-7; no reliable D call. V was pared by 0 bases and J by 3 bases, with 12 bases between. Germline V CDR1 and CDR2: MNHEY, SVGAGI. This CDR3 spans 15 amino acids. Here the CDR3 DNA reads TGTGCCAGCAGTTACTCAAGCCCAGAATACTACGAGCAGTACTTC. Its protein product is CASSYSSPEYYEQYF.

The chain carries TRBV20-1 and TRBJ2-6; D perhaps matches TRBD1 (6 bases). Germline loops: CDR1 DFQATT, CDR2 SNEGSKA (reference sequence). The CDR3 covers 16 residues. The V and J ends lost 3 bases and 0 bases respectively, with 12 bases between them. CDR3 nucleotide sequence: TGCAGTGCTAGTGGACAGATCCTCTCTGGGGCCAACGTCCTGACTTTC. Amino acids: CSASGQILSGANVLTF.

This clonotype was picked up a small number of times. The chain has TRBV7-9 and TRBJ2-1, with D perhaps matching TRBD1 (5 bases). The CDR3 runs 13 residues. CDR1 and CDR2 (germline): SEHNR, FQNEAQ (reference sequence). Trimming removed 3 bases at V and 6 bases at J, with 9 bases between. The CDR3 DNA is TGTGCCAGCAGCTTCGGACAATCCAATGAGCAGTTCTTC. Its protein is CASSFGQSNEQFF.

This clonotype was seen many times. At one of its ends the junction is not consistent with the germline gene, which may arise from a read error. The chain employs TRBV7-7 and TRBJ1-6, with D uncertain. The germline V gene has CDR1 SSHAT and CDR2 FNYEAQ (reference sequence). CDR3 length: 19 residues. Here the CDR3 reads CASSASGPQTRRNNSPLHF. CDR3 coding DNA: TGTGCTAGCAGCGCGTCCGGGCCCCAGACGCGCAGGAATAATTCACCCCTCCACTTT. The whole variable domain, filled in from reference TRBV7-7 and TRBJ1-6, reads GAGVSQSPRYKVTKRGQDVTLRCDPISSHATLYWYQQALGQGPEFLTYFNYEAQPDKSGLPSDRFSAERPEGSISTLTIQRTEQRDSAMYRCASSASGPQTRRNNSPLHFGNGTRLTVT.

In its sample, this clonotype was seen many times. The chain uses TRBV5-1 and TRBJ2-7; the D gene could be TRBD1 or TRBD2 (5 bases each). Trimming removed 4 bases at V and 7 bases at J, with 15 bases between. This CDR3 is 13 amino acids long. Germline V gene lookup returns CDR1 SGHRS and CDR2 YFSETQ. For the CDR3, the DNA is TGCGCCAGCAGCCCCGGGGCAGCCTTTGAGCAGTACTTC. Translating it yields CASSPGAAFEQYF.

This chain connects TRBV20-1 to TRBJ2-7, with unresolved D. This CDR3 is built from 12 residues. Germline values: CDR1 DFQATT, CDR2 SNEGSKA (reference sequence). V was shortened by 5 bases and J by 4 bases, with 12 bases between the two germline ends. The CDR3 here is CSAEDGFYEQYF. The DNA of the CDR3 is TGCAGTGCTGAGGACGGATTTTACGAGCAGTACTTC.

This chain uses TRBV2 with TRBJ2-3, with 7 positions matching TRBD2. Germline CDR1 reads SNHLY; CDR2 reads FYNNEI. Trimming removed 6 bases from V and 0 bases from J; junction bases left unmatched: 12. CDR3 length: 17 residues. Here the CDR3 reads CASSNSPSGPSTDTQYF. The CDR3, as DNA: TGTGCCAGCAGCAACAGCCCTAGCGGACCTAGCACAGATACGCAGTATTTT.

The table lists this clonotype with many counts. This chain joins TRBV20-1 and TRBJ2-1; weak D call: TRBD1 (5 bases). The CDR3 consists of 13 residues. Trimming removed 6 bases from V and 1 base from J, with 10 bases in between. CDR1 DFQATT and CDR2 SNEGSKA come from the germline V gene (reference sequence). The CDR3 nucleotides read TGCAGTGCCCTCCGGACATCCTACAATGAGCAGTTCTTC. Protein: CSALRTSYNEQFF.

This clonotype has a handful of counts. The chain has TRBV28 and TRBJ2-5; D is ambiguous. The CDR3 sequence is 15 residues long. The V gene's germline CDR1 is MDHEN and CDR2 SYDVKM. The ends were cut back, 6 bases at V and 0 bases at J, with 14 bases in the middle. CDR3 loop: CASSGGAYYQETQYF. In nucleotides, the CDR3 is TGTGCCAGCAGCGGCGGAGCTTATTACCAAGAGACCCAGTACTTC.

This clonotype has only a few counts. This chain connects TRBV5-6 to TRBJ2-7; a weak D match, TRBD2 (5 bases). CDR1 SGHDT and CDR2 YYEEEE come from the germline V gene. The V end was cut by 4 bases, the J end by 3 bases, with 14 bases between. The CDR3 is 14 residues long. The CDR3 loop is CASSIVGDYYEQYF. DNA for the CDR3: TGTGCCAGCAGCATAGTAGGCGACTACTACGAGCAGTACTTC.

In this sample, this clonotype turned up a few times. The CDR3 loop reads CASSLLTQGGTEAFF. DNA of the CDR3: TGCGCCAGCAGCTTGCTGACCCAGGGAGGGACTGAAGCTTTCTTT. This chain links TRBV5-1 with TRBJ1-1; perhaps TRBD1 as D (5 bases). The CDR3 spans 15 residues. Germline V lookup: CDR1 SGHRS, CDR2 YFSETQ. The V and J ends lost 1 base and 5 bases respectively, with 15 bases between them.

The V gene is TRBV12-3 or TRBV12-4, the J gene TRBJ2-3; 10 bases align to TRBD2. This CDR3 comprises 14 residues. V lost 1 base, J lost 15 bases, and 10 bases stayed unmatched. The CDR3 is CASSLVRSGRARYF. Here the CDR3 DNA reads TGTGCCAGCAGTTTAGTGCGCAGCGGGAGGGCCCGCTATTTT.

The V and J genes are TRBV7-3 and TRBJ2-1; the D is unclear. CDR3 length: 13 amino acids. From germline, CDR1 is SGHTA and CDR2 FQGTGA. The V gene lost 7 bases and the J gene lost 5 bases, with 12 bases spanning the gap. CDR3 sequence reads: CASTDPRHNEQFF. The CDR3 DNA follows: TGTGCCAGCACGGATCCCCGCCACAATGAGCAGTTCTTC.

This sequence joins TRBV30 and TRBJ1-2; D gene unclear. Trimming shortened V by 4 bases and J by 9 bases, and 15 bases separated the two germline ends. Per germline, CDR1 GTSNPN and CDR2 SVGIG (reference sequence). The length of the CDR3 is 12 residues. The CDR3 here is CAWTRGRHSYTF. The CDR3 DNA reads TGTGCCTGGACGCGGGGAAGGCATAGCTACACCTTC.

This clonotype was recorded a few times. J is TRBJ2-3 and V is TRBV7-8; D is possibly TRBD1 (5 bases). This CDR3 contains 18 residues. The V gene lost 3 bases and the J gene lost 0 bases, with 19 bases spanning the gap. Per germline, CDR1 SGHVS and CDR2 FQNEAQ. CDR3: CASSFSTTTRQSTDTQYF. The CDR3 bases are TGTGCCAGCAGCTTTTCCACAACCACTCGACAGAGCACAGATACGCAGTATTTT. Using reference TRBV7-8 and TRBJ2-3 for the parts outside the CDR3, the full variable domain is GAGVSQSPRYKVAKRGQDVALRCDPISGHVSLFWYQQALGQGPEFLTYFQNEAQLDKSGLPSDRFFAERPEGSVSTLKIQRTQQEDSAVYLCASSFSTTTRQSTDTQYFGPGTRLTVL.

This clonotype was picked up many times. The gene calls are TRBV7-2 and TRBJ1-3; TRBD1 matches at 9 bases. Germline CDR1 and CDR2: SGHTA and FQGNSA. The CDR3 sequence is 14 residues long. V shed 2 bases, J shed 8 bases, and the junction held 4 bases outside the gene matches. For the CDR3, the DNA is TGTGCCAGCAGCTTAACGGGACAGGGTTACACCATATATTTT. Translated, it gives CASSLTGQGYTIYF.

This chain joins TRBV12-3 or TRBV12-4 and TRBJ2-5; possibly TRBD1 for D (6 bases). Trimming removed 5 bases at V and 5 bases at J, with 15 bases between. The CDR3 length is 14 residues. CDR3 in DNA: TGTGCCAGCAGTAACAGGGAAAAGAAGGAGACCCAGTACTTC. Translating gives CASSNREKKETQYF.